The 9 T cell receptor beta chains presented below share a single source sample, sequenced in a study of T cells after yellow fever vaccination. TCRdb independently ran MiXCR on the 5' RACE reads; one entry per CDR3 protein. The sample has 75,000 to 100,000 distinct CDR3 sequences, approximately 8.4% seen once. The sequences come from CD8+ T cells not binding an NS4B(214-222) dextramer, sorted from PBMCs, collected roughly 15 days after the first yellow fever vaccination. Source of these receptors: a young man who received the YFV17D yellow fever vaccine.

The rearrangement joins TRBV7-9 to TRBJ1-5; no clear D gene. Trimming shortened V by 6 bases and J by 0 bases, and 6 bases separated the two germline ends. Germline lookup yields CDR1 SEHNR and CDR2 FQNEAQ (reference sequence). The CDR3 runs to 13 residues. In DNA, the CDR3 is TGTGCCAGCAGTGGGAGTAGCAATCAGCCCCAGCATTTT. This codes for CASSGSSNQPQHF.

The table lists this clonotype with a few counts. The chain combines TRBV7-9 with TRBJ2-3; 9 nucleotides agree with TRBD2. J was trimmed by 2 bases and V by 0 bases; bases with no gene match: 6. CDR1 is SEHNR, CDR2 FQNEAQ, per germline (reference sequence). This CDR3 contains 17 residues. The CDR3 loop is CASSLARLAGYTDTQYF. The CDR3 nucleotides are TGTGCCAGCAGCTTAGCCCGGCTAGCGGGGTACACAGATACGCAGTATTTT.

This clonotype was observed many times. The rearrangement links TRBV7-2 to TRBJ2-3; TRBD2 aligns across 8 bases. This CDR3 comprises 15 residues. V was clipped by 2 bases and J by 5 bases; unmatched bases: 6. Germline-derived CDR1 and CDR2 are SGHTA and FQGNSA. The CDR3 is CASSLSGGAGDTQYF. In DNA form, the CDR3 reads TGTGCCAGCAGCTTATCGGGGGGGGCAGGAGATACGCAGTATTTT.

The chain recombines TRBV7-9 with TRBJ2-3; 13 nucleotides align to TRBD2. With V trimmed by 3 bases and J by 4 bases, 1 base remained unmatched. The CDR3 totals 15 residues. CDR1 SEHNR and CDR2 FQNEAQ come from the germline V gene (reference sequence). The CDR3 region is CASSLGTSGADTQYF. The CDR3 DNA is TGTGCCAGCAGCTTGGGGACTAGCGGGGCAGATACGCAGTATTTT.

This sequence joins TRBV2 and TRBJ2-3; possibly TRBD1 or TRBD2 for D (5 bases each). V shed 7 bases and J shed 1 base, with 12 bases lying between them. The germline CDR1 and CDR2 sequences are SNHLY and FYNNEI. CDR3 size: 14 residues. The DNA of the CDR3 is TGTGCCAGCACCTGGGACGGCGGCACAGATACGCAGTATTTT. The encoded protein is CASTWDGGTDTQYF.

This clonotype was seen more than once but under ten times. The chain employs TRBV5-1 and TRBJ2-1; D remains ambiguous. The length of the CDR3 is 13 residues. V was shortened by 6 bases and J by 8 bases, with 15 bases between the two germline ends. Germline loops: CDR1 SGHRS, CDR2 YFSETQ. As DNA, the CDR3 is TGCGCCAGCACTGACACTCTATGGTATGAGCAGTTCTTC. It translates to CASTDTLWYEQFF.

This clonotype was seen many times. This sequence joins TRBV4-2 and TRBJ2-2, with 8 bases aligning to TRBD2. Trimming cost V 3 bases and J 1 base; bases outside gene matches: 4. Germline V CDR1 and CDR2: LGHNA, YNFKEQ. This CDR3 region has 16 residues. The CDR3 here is CASSQGAGVNTGELFF. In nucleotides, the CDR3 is TGTGCCAGCAGCCAGGGAGCGGGGGTGAACACCGGGGAGCTGTTTTTT.

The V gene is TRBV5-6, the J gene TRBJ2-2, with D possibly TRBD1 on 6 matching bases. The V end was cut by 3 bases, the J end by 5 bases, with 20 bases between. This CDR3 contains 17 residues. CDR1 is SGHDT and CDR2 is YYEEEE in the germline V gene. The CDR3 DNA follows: TGTGCCAGCAGCTACCAGACTATAACAGGGATAACCGGGGAGCTGTTTTTT. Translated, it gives CASSYQTITGITGELFF.

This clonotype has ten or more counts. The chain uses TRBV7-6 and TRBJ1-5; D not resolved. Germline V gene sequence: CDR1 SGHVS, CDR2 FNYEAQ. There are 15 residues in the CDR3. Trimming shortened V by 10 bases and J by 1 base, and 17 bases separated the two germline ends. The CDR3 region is CATSLWPGSNQPQHF. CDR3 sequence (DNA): TGTGCCACCTCTTTGTGGCCGGGAAGCAATCAGCCCCAGCATTTT. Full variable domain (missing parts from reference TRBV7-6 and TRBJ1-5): GAGVSQSPRYKVTKRGQDVALRCDPISGHVSLYWYRQALGQGPEFLTYFNYEAQQDKSGLPNDRFSAERPEGSISTLTIQRTEQRDSAMYRCATSLWPGSNQPQHFGDGTRLSIL.